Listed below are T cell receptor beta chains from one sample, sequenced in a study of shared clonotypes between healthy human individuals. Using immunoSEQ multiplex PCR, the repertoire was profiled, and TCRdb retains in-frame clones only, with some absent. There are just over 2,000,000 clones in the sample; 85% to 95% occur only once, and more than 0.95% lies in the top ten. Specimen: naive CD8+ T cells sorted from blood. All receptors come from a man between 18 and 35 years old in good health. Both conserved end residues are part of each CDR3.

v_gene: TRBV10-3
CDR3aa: CAISGDRQLYEQYF

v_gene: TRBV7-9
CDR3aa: CASSFLGLAGSDTQYF

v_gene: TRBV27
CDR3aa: CASSFGGLANYGYTF

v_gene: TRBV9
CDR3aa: CASSVGKGDEQFF

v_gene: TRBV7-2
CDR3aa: CASRDRGGNEQFF

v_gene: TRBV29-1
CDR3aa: CSVGPPLHF

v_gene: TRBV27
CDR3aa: CASSLSTGPLYGYTF

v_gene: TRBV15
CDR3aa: CATSTPVGGLAWGEQYF

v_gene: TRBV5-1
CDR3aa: CASSSGGDTGELFF

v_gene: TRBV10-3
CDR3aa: CAIDKGPGGGVYNEQFF

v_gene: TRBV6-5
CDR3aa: CASSYSMARGEQYF

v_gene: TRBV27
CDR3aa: CASSRVGVRGNTEAFF

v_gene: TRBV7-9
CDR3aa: CASNLAGGYNEQFF

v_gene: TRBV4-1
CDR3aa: CASSQVLPSAEKLFF

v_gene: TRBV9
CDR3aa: CASSPPQDSPYEQYF

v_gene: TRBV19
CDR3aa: CASSILAEGSEQYF

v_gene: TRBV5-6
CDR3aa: CASTPMGVDEQYF

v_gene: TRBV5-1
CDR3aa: CASSLKWTDSYEQYF

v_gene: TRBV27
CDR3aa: CASSLALQDIGELFF

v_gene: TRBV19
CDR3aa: CASSIVGESGANVLTF